This is a list of T cell receptor beta chains from one sample in a study of T-cell memory formation after mild COVID-19. TCRdb analysed the 5' RACE reads with MiXCR anew, one entry per CDR3 protein. The sample yields 150,000 or so distinct CDR3 sequences, roughly 31% seen once. The sample taken for sequencing was PBMCs or a T cell subset sorted from them (not recorded which). All receptors come from an adult woman who had mild COVID-19 (a few samples of this study predate the infection). Cell type and time point are not known. Both conserved end residues are part of each CDR3. A D gene is named only where the DNA matches it firmly. A clone size is listed for some rows: how often the clone was seen (once, few, many), or a class if it is expanded.

TRBV24-1	-	TRBJ2-3	TRBD2	16	TGTGCCACCAGTGATCGACTAGCGGGAAACACCTTTACGCAGTATTTT	CATSDRLAGNTFTQYF
TRBV30	few	TRBJ2-7	-	14	TGTGCCTGGAGTGGCAGGGGGGGACTTGGAGAGCAGTACTTC	CAWSGRGGLGEQYF
TRBV12-3/TRBV12-4	few	TRBJ1-2	-	13	TGTGCCAGCAGCCCGGGACTAGGTTATGGCTACACCTTC	CASSPGLGYGYTF
TRBV3-1	-	TRBJ1-5	-	14	TGTGCCAGCAGCCAAGAAGGTAACAATCAGCCCCAGCATTTT	CASSQEGNNQPQHF
TRBV20-1	-	TRBJ1-4	TRBD1	14	TGCAGTGCTCGAGACCGGGACAGTAATGAAAAACTGTTTTTT	CSARDRDSNEKLFF
TRBV4-1	-	TRBJ2-7	TRBD2	14	TGCGCCAGCAGCCAAGAAATCCGGGGGGGCGAGCAGTACTTC	CASSQEIRGGEQYF
TRBV21-1	few	TRBJ2-4	-	15	TGTGCCACCCAAGCACGGAGAAACGCCAAAAACATTCAGTACTTC	CATQARRNAKNIQYF
TRBV7-9	-	TRBJ1-4	-	15	TGTGCCAGCAGCTTAGCCGGAAGTTCAAATGAAAAACTGTTTTTT	CASSLAGSSNEKLFF
TRBV10-3	-	TRBJ1-4	TRBD1	14	TGTGCCATCAGTGAGTTGGGGACAGATGAAAAACTGTTTTTT	CAISELGTDEKLFF
TRBV7-2	-	TRBJ1-3	-	16	TGTGCCAGCAGCCCACAAATCCAGGCCTCTGGAAACACCATATATTTT	CASSPQIQASGNTIYF
TRBV11-2	-	TRBJ1-1	TRBD1	18	TGTGCCAGCAGCCCGACGACAGGGTGGGGCCCAATGAACACTGAAGCTTTCTTT	CASSPTTGWGPMNTEAFF
TRBV11-3	once	TRBJ2-3	-	13	TGTGCCAGCAGGGCGGAAAGCACAGATACGCAGTATTTT	CASRAESTDTQYF
TRBV4-3	few	TRBJ2-6	-	16	TGCGCCAGCAGCCAAGATCACACATCTGGGGCCAACGTCCTGACTTTC	CASSQDHTSGANVLTF
TRBV6-6	-	TRBJ1-1	-	12	TGTGCCAGCAGCCGGAGGCCCACTGAAGCTTTCTTT	CASSRRPTEAFF
TRBV7-3	few	TRBJ2-7	TRBD2	13	TGTGCCAGCAGCGTCGGACTAGCCAGCGAGCAGTACTTC	CASSVGLASEQYF
TRBV20-1	few	TRBJ2-3	-	16	TGCAGTGCTAGGATCCGGCCGGCGGCTCGGTTTAATACGCAGTATTTT	CSARIRPAARFNTQYF
TRBV3-1	-	TRBJ2-7	-	13	TGTGCCAGCAGTCATAAGGGTTCCTACGAGCAGTACTTC	CASSHKGSYEQYF
TRBV6-6	-	TRBJ1-1	-	16	TGTGCCAGCAGCACAGCGAAGACAGGAGTGAACACTGAAGCTTTCTTT	CASSTAKTGVNTEAFF
TRBV3-1	many	TRBJ2-7	-	12	TGTGCCAGCAGCCGGACCCGATACGAGCAGTACTTC	CASSRTRYEQYF
TRBV24-1	-	TRBJ2-3	TRBD1	15	TGTGCCACCAGCACAGGGGCGGTCGGGCTTCGTACGCAGTATTTT	CATSTGAVGLRTQYF
TRBV6-5	-	TRBJ2-3	-	15	TGTGCCAGCAGTCCGATATCGGCCGCTCAAGATACGCAGTATTTT	CASSPISAAQDTQYF
TRBV5-1	few	TRBJ2-1	-	16	TGCGCCAGCAGCCCAGGACCTGGGACCGACATTAATGAGCAGTTCTTC	CASSPGPGTDINEQFF
TRBV7-9	once	TRBJ2-1	TRBD2	16	TGTGCCAGCAGCCCCCGGACTAGCGGGGGGGTTGTGGAGCAGTTCTTC	CASSPRTSGGVVEQFF
TRBV12-3/TRBV12-4	-	TRBJ2-7	TRBD1	14	TGTGCCAGCAGTACGGACAGGGGAGCCTACGAGCAGTACTTC	CASSTDRGAYEQYF
TRBV6-5	few	TRBJ2-3	TRBD1	15	TGTGCCAGCAGGGAGGACAGGGGGCTCACAGATACGCAGTATTTT	CASREDRGLTDTQYF
TRBV6-5	-	TRBJ1-5	TRBD1	15	TGTGCCAGCAGGCCTGACAGGGGCAGGGGTCAGCCCCAGCATTTT	CASRPDRGRGQPQHF
TRBV9	once	TRBJ2-3	TRBD2	16	TGTGCCAGCAGCGTATCGGCGGGAGGAGTCGCAGATACGCAGTATTTT	CASSVSAGGVADTQYF
TRBV25-1	once	TRBJ2-7	-	15	TGTGCCAGCAGTGACGGCCGGATCGGTTCCTACGAGCAGTACTTC	CASSDGRIGSYEQYF
TRBV4-1	-	TRBJ2-7	-	13	TGCGCCAGCAGCCAAGAATTAACCTACGAGCAGTACTTC	CASSQELTYEQYF
TRBV7-6	-	TRBJ1-1	-	14	TGTGCCAGCAGCTTATCGACTGGGAGCACTGAAGCTTTCTTT	CASSLSTGSTEAFF
TRBV5-6	-	TRBJ2-3	TRBD2	15	TGTGCCAGCAGCTTGCTAGCGGGAGAGACAGATACGCAGTATTTT	CASSLLAGETDTQYF
TRBV24-1	-	TRBJ2-5	-	12	TGTGCCACCAGTGATTTCTCGGAGACCCAGTACTTC	CATSDFSETQYF
TRBV5-1	-	TRBJ1-1	-	16	TGCGCCAGCAGCCCGGCCGCCCAGGACATGAACACTGAAGCTTTCTTT	CASSPAAQDMNTEAFF
TRBV28	few	TRBJ2-3	-	17	TGTGCCAGCAGTTTTGCGGTAATTATAGGCGCGCAGGATACGCAGTATTTT	CASSFAVIIGAQDTQYF
TRBV11-2	few	TRBJ2-5	-	15	TGTGCCAGCAGCCCCGGGGGGACAAGCCAAGAGACCCAGTACTTC	CASSPGGTSQETQYF
TRBV6-6	-	TRBJ1-2	-	14	TGTGCCAGCAGCACATCAGGACGGGGATCCTTGAACACCTTC	CASSTSGRGSLNTF
TRBV12-3/TRBV12-4	few	TRBJ1-5	-	13	TGTGCCAGCAGCCGGACCGAGATAGAGCCCCAGCATTTT	CASSRTEIEPQHF
TRBV13	-	TRBJ2-1	-	12	TGTGCCAGCAGCTCTAGCGAGGGTGAGCAGTTCTTC	CASSSSEGEQFF
TRBV2	-	TRBJ1-3	TRBD1	16	TGTGCCAGCAGTCCCTTCCCCGGGACAGGGGGAAACACCATATATTTT	CASSPFPGTGGNTIYF
TRBV12-3/TRBV12-4	few	TRBJ2-6	TRBD1	18	TGTGCCAGCAGTTCGCCGGGACAGGACCGCTCTGGGGCCAACGTCCTGACTTTC	CASSSPGQDRSGANVLTF
TRBV7-3	once	TRBJ2-7	-	14	TGTGCCAGCAGCCCCACCGGGGACCCTCGCGAGCAGTACTTC	CASSPTGDPREQYF
TRBV24-1	few	TRBJ2-1	-	12	TGTGCCACCAGTGACTCCTACAATGAGCAGTTCTTC	CATSDSYNEQFF
TRBV6-2/TRBV6-3	few	TRBJ2-7	TRBD1	13	TGTGCCAGCAGCAAGGGACAGTACTACGAGCAGTACTTC	CASSKGQYYEQYF
TRBV3-1	few	TRBJ2-5	-	13	TGTGCCAGCAGGGGGGACTTCCAAGAGACCCAGTACTTC	CASRGDFQETQYF
TRBV11-2	-	TRBJ1-2	TRBD1	13	TGTGCCAGCAGCACTACAGGGGCCTATGGCTACACCTTC	CASSTTGAYGYTF
TRBV2	-	TRBJ2-7	TRBD2	14	TGTGCCAGCAGTGAAAGCGGGGGGGCCTACGAGCAGTACTTC	CASSESGGAYEQYF
TRBV5-4	-	TRBJ2-7	-	13	TGTGCCAGCAGCTTCCCGGGACTCGACGAGCAGTACTTC	CASSFPGLDEQYF
TRBV6-1	-	TRBJ2-2	-	16	TGTGCCAGCAGTGAATTAGGCGGATCGAACACCGGGGAGCTGTTTTTT	CASSELGGSNTGELFF
TRBV11-3	-	TRBJ2-3	TRBD2	17	TGTGCCAGCAGCCTCCGACTAGCGGGGGCCGCCACAGATACGCAGTATTTT	CASSLRLAGAATDTQYF